Each of the 9 T cell receptor beta chains below was sequenced from the same sample in a study of cytomegalovirus exposure and HLA in healthy donors (dated by TCRdb to about 2017). The library was obtained by the immunoSEQ multiplex PCR assay. Imported from immuneACCESS, the table was reduced by TCRdb to in-frame sequences with V and J called. These copies leave out some clones; in studies compared against another copy, an unresolved V gene accounts for under half, and the cause of the remainder is not known. A total of 150,000 to 200,000 clones appear in this sample, about 96% of them only once. The ten largest clones represent 0.8% to 1% of the sample. Sequenced: PBMCs. These receptors all stem from a woman aged 18-29 years in good health and CMV-seronegative.

This chain joins TRBV6-5 and TRBJ1-1; no clear D. The CDR3 is 14 residues long. Germline CDR1 MNHEY, CDR2 SVGAGI. V was pared by 4 bases and J by 2 bases, with 11 bases between. This CDR3 reads CASSWVQTNTEAFF. The CDR3 DNA follows: TGTGCCAGCAGTTGGGTTCAGACTAACACTGAAGCTTTCTTT.

The chain carries TRBV5-4 and TRBJ2-7; 7 nucleotides match TRBD1. V was pared by 3 bases and J by 7 bases, with 4 bases of the junction left unmatched. The CDR3 loop spans 12 amino acids. CDR1 is SGHNT, CDR2 YYREEE, per germline (reference sequence). The CDR3 DNA sequence: TGTGCCAGCAGCTCTCGACAGGGAGAGCAGTACTTC. Amino acid sequence: CASSSRQGEQYF.

This chain uses TRBV7-6 with TRBJ1-1; tentatively, D is TRBD1 (6 bases). V was cut by 1 base and J by 8 bases, with 11 bases left in between. The V gene's germline CDR1 is SGHVS and CDR2 FNYEAQ. This CDR3 comprises 13 residues. As DNA, the CDR3 is TGTGCCAGCAGCTTAGTCCGTGACAGGGAAGCTTTCTTT. It translates to CASSLVRDREAFF.

V is TRBV5-1 and J is TRBJ2-2; 8 bases fit TRBD2. The V and J ends lost 4 bases and 5 bases, in that order; junction bases with no gene match: 10. Germline CDR1 SGHRS, CDR2 YFSETQ. This CDR3 comprises 16 residues. CDR3 sequence (DNA): TGCGCCAGCAGCCTAACTAGCGGTTTGGAGACCGGGGAGCTGTTTTTT. Amino acid sequence: CASSLTSGLETGELFF.

CDR3 region: CASSYSEAGGSNEQYF. CDR3 in DNA: TGTGCCAGCAGTTACTCAGAGGCAGGGGGCTCGAACGAGCAGTACTTC. The chain has TRBV6-5 and TRBJ2-7, with 8 bases identical to TRBD1. J gave up 5 bases and V 0 bases, and 9 bases lay outside the gene matches. Germline V gene sequence: CDR1 MNHEY, CDR2 SVGAGI. This CDR3 is 16 amino acids long.

This chain connects TRBV19 to TRBJ1-2, with D hard to call. The CDR3 loop spans 14 amino acids. The V gene lost 5 bases and the J gene lost 4 bases, with 14 bases spanning the gap. Per the germline V gene, CDR1 is LNHDA and CDR2 is SQIVND (reference sequence). CDR3 sequence: CASSLVESLYGYTF. The CDR3, as DNA: TGTGCCAGTAGTTTGGTAGAATCACTCTATGGCTACACCTTC.

The rearrangement joins TRBV2 to TRBJ1-3; no clear D. Germline V gene lookup returns CDR1 SNHLY and CDR2 FYNNEI. The CDR3 extends over 16 amino acids. Trimming left V 4 bases short and J 2 bases short, with 15 bases between. The CDR3 reads CASSGNQALPGNTIYF. CDR3 DNA sequence: TGTGCCAGCAGTGGGAATCAGGCTCTACCTGGAAACACCATATATTTT. The full variable domain, its missing parts supplied by reference TRBV2 and TRBJ1-3, is EPEVTQTPSHQVTQMGQEVILRCVPISNHLYFYWYRQILGQKVEFLVSFYNNEISEKSEIFDDQFSVERPDGSNFTLKIRSTKLEDSAMYFCASSGNQALPGNTIYFGEGSWLTVV.

The chain recombines TRBV5-4 with TRBJ2-3; 7 nucleotides align to TRBD2. The CDR3 runs to 19 residues. With V trimmed by 2 bases and J by 3 bases, 18 bases remained unmatched. The germline CDR1 and CDR2 sequences are SGHNT and YYREEE (reference sequence). The CDR3, as DNA: TGTGCCAGCAGCTTCCCCCAGGACTCCCCGCTCGGGGGGACAGATACGCAGTATTTT. This translates into CASSFPQDSPLGGTDTQYF.

The J gene is TRBJ2-1, the V gene TRBV5-4; the match to TRBD2 covers 13 bases. The CDR3 is 16 amino acids. The V gene's germline CDR1 is SGHNT and CDR2 YYREEE (reference sequence). The V segment lost 4 bases and the J segment 9 bases; nucleotides outside the gene matches: 10. The CDR3 here is CASSPAGLAGAFEQFF. DNA of the CDR3: TGTGCCAGCAGCCCGGCCGGACTAGCGGGAGCCTTTGAGCAGTTCTTC.